The 31 T cell receptor beta chains below were found in one sample sequenced in a study of T cells in Graves' hyperthyroidism and ophthalmopathy. It was RNA transcripts that yielded the amplified TCR beta CDR3 regions. During a first-round RT-PCR of the TCR CDR3, the HTBI primer set was used. MiXCR, applied by TCRdb to the multiplex PCR reads, yields one record per CDR3 protein. The data show 400,000 to 550,000 distinct CDR3 sequences, with around 15% seen just once and around a sixth held by the top ten. The sequenced material came from blood. The receptors come from a young woman with Graves' hyperthyroidism.

This clonotype has ten or more counts. This chain links TRBV5-1 with TRBJ2-5; 16 nucleotides align to TRBD2. The CDR3 is made up of 18 amino acids. Trimming took 4 bases from V and 1 from J; bases not matched to a gene: 7. Germline V CDR1 and CDR2: SGHRS, YFSETQ. The CDR3 DNA is TGCGCCAGCAGCCTGGCGGGACTAGCGGGAGGGGGCCAAGAGACCCAGTACTTC. Protein: CASSLAGLAGGGQETQYF.

This clonotype was recorded many times. The chain recombines TRBV13 with TRBJ1-2, with 8 bases aligning to TRBD1. CDR1 is PRHDT and CDR2 is FYEKMQ in the germline V gene (reference sequence). The J segment lost 3 bases and the V segment lost 4 bases, leaving 4 bases of the junction unmatched. There are 14 residues in the CDR3. Here the CDR3 reads CASSSGQVYYGYTF. The CDR3 DNA follows: TGTGCCAGCAGCTCGGGACAGGTCTACTATGGCTACACCTTC.

Many counts were recorded for this clonotype. V is TRBV2 and J is TRBJ2-3; 8 nucleotides line up with TRBD2. The CDR3 length is 15 residues. The germline gives CDR1 SNHLY, CDR2 FYNNEI. V gave up 3 bases and J gave up 2 bases; unmatched junction bases: 4. The CDR3 nucleotides are TGTGCCAGCAGTGAGTTAGCGGGATTCACAGATACGCAGTATTTT. Protein sequence: CASSELAGFTDTQYF.

At least ten counts were recorded for this clonotype. V gene TRBV10-3 combines with J gene TRBJ2-5, with 9 positions matching TRBD2. Germline V gene sequence: CDR1 ENHRY, CDR2 SYGVKD. This CDR3 comprises 17 residues. After removal of 2 bases from V and 4 bases from J, the junction contained 11 bases not matched to a gene. This chain's CDR3 is CAISEPGRREGRETQYF. For the CDR3, the DNA is TGTGCCATCAGTGAGCCGGGGCGGCGGGAGGGCCGAGAGACCCAGTACTTC.

V usage is TRBV3-1 and J usage is TRBJ1-4; a possible D gene is TRBD1 (5 bases). The germline V gene encodes CDR1 LGHDT and CDR2 YNNKEL (reference sequence). This CDR3 is 15 amino acids long. V lost 4 bases, J lost 7 bases, and 16 bases lay in between. DNA of the CDR3: TGTGCCAGCAGCCTACGGGGCCCTCAGGGTGAAAAACTGTTTTTT. Translated, it gives CASSLRGPQGEKLFF.

This clonotype was counted only a few times. The genes are TRBV7-2 and TRBJ2-5; D not certain. The CDR3 sequence is 12 residues long. Germline V gene lookup returns CDR1 SGHTA and CDR2 FQGNSA. Trimming took off 1 base at V and 5 bases at J, with 5 bases between the two ends. The CDR3, as DNA: TGTGCCAGCAGCTTAGAAAAGGAGACCCAGTACTTC. This codes for CASSLEKETQYF.

This clonotype has at least ten counts. The V and J genes are TRBV18 and TRBJ2-3; D ambiguous. Looked up from germline, CDR1 is KGHSH and CDR2 is LQKENI. This CDR3 spans 12 amino acids. V lost 0 bases, J lost 4 bases, and 2 bases lay in between. As DNA, the CDR3 is TGTGCCAGCTCACCACCAGCAGATACGCAGTATTTT. Translating gives CASSPPADTQYF.

This clonotype was counted at least ten times. The CDR3 region has the DNA TGTGCCAGCAGTGTTGACAGCCTCGTACCCCAGCATTTT. This translates into CASSVDSLVPQHF. J is TRBJ1-5 and V is TRBV27; tentative D call: TRBD1 (5 bases). Germline V gives CDR1 MNHEY, CDR2 SMNVEV (reference sequence). V was cut by 5 bases and J by 10 bases, with 15 bases left in between. This CDR3 has 13 amino acids.

This clonotype was seen many times. This sequence joins TRBV9 and TRBJ1-1; weak D call: TRBD1 (6 bases). Germline V gene lookup returns CDR1 SGDLS and CDR2 YYNGEE. V was pared by 0 bases and J by 7 bases, with 13 bases between. This CDR3 is built from 14 residues. The chain's CDR3 is CASSVGGGGVEAFF. The DNA for the CDR3 is TGTGCCAGCAGCGTAGGTGGGGGGGGCGTTGAAGCTTTCTTT.

The chain employs TRBV20-1 and TRBJ2-3; 7 nucleotides agree with TRBD1. The germline gives CDR1 DFQATT, CDR2 SNEGSKA (reference sequence). The trim removed 5 bases at V and 2 bases at J, leaving 4 bases unmatched. The CDR3 sequence is 13 residues long. CDR3 DNA sequence: TGCAGTGCTGACAGGGAATCCACAGATACGCAGTATTTT. Translation: CSADRESTDTQYF.

The rearrangement links TRBV19 to TRBJ2-1, with 15 positions matching TRBD2. CDR1 is LNHDA, CDR2 SQIVND, per germline (reference sequence). After removal of 0 bases from V and 8 bases from J, the junction contained 8 bases not matched to a gene. This CDR3 comprises 18 residues. CDR3 coding DNA: TGTGCCAGTAGTATAGATAGGACTAGCGGGAGGGGAGGACATGAGCAGTTCTTC. Translating it yields CASSIDRTSGRGGHEQFF.

This clonotype occurred many times. This rearrangement joins TRBV12-3 or TRBV12-4 to TRBJ2-1, with TRBD2 matching over 10 bases. The CDR3 is made up of 16 amino acids. V shed 3 bases, J shed 6 bases, and the junction held 8 bases outside the gene matches. CDR3 sequence: CASSLVLAGVGNEQFF. In nucleotides, the CDR3 is TGTGCCAGCAGTTTGGTTCTAGCGGGAGTGGGCAATGAGCAGTTCTTC.

This clonotype was counted at least ten times. The rearrangement links TRBV7-3 to TRBJ2-3, with TRBD2 identical over 9 bases. Germline V gene sequence: CDR1 SGHTA, CDR2 FQGTGA. The CDR3 runs to 16 residues. V was clipped by 4 bases and J by 4 bases; unmatched bases: 9. CDR3 bases: TGTGCCAGCAGCTCCGCGGCGGGAGGGTCGGCAGATACGCAGTATTTT. Its protein is CASSSAAGGSADTQYF.

The gene calls are TRBV3-1 and TRBJ2-3, with a tentative D call TRBD1 (5 bases). V lost 0 bases and J lost 5, with 12 bases in between. CDR1 and CDR2 from the germline V gene are LGHDT and YNNKEL (reference sequence). The CDR3 has 15 amino acids. The CDR3: CASSQEGLSGDTQYF. The CDR3 DNA reads TGTGCCAGCAGCCAAGAGGGGCTATCAGGAGATACGCAGTATTTT.

The chain carries TRBV5-4 and TRBJ2-3; the D gene is possibly TRBD2 (5 bases). This CDR3 has 15 residues. Germline V CDR1 and CDR2: SGHNT, YYREEE (reference sequence). Trimming pared 0 bases from V and 3 bases from J, leaving 11 bases between. CDR3 residues: CASSLGLRVTDTQYF. In nucleotides, the CDR3 is TGTGCCAGCAGCTTGGGACTACGCGTAACAGATACGCAGTATTTT.

This clonotype was seen a handful of times. The rearrangement uses TRBV2 and TRBJ1-4; D ambiguous. Germline assignment: CDR1 SNHLY and CDR2 FYNNEI. This CDR3 region has 14 residues. V gave up 3 bases and J gave up 5 bases, with 10 bases separating them. The CDR3 coding sequence is TGTGCCAGCAGTGATCCCCCAGAGAATGAAAAACTGTTTTTT. The encoded protein is CASSDPPENEKLFF.

This clonotype was picked up many times. One junction end does not reproduce the germline sequence, and a read error may be involved. The chain recombines TRBV11-2 with TRBJ2-1; D is perhaps TRBD1 (5 bases). From germline, CDR1 is SGHAT and CDR2 FQNNGV. The CDR3 runs 14 residues. The CDR3: CASSLEQVNNGQFF. The CDR3, as DNA: TGTGCCAGCAGCTTAGAACAGGTTAACAATGGGCAGTTCTTC.

Concerning this clonotype itself: At one end, the junction sequence differs from germline, possibly due to a read error. The V and J genes are TRBV3-1 and TRBJ2-5; the D call may be TRBD1 or TRBD2 (5 bases each). The CDR3 spans 18 residues. Germline V lookup: CDR1 LGHDT, CDR2 YNNKEL (reference sequence). The CDR3 DNA reads as TGTGCCAGCAGCCAAGTGACGGGGACGGACTCGTCGCAAGAGGCCCAGTACTTC. This sequence encodes CASSQVTGTDSSQEAQYF.

This clonotype was seen repeatedly, ten times or more. The CDR3 loop is CASRSRLAGGANIQYF. Here the CDR3 DNA reads TGTGCCAGCAGGTCGAGACTAGCGGGGGGGGCAAACATTCAGTACTTC. V usage is TRBV2 and J usage is TRBJ2-4, with 14 bases aligning to TRBD2. This CDR3 comprises 16 residues. Trimming cost V 6 bases and J 6 bases; bases outside gene matches: 7. Germline CDR1 reads SNHLY; CDR2 reads FYNNEI.

This clonotype was seen at least ten times. The CDR3, as DNA: TGTGCCAGCAGCCAGGCCGGGACCCTGAGGGAAGCTTTCTTT. This codes for CASSQAGTLREAFF. The chain links TRBV7-9 to TRBJ1-1; weak D call: TRBD1 (5 bases). Trimming removed 5 bases at V and 8 bases at J, with 18 bases between. Germline V gene sequence: CDR1 SEHNR, CDR2 FQNEAQ (reference sequence). This CDR3 region has 14 residues.

The J gene is TRBJ2-7, the V gene TRBV2; D tentatively reads TRBD1 or TRBD2 (5 bases each). Germline V lookup: CDR1 SNHLY, CDR2 FYNNEI. V was trimmed by 4 bases and J by 6 bases, leaving 16 bases between them. The CDR3 has 14 residues. This CDR3 reads CASSAQGPSGEQYV. The CDR3, as DNA: TGTGCCAGCAGTGCGCAGGGACCTTCAGGCGAGCAGTACGTC.

The rearrangement joins TRBV20-1 to TRBJ2-2; tentatively, D is TRBD2 (7 bases). The V gene's germline CDR1 is DFQATT and CDR2 SNEGSKA (reference sequence). V gave up 3 bases and J gave up 4 bases, with 12 bases separating them. This CDR3 is 14 amino acids long. Here the CDR3 reads CSARGGARTGELFF. CDR3 nucleotide sequence: TGCAGTGCTAGGGGGGGGGCGCGCACCGGGGAGCTGTTTTTT.

This clonotype has just a few counts. This sequence may be a read error, since a much larger clone differs from it by one base. V is TRBV12-3 or TRBV12-4 and J is TRBJ2-1; 9 bases align to TRBD2. CDR3 length: 16 residues. CDR3 sequence (DNA): TGTGCCAGCAGTTTCCCTGCCGGGACTAGCAGTTATGAGCAGTCCTTC. Protein: CASSFPAGTSSYEQSF.

This clonotype was seen at least ten times. The chain joins TRBV12-3 or TRBV12-4 to TRBJ2-3; 9 bases are shared with TRBD2. With 5 bases clipped from V and 4 bases from J, the junction kept 13 bases outside the gene matches. This CDR3 spans 17 amino acids. The CDR3 DNA sequence: TGTGCCAGCAGTCTTTACTCTCGCGGGAGGGCCTCAGATACGCAGTATTTT. Protein: CASSLYSRGRASDTQYF.

V and J are TRBV5-1 and TRBJ2-7; TRBD2 is a possible D gene (6 bases). Germline assignment: CDR1 SGHRS and CDR2 YFSETQ. The V end was cut by 4 bases, the J end by 5 bases, with 16 bases between. This CDR3 is 14 amino acids long. For the CDR3, the DNA is TGCGCCAGCAGCCGAGGGGACTTACGGGACGAGCAGTACTTC. Its protein product is CASSRGDLRDEQYF.

V gene TRBV9 combines with J gene TRBJ2-7; the match to TRBD2 covers 7 bases. CDR1 and CDR2 (germline): SGDLS, YYNGEE. The CDR3 has 13 residues. With 4 bases clipped from V and 5 bases from J, the junction kept 6 bases outside the gene matches. The DNA for the CDR3 is TGTGCCAGCAGCTCGAGCGCGGGGGACGAGCAGTACTTC. Translation: CASSSSAGDEQYF.

The V and J genes are TRBV4-1 and TRBJ2-1; maybe TRBD1 (5 bases). The CDR3 is 15 amino acids. Trimming took off 4 bases at V and 4 bases at J, with 14 bases between the two ends. Germline V gives CDR1 MGHRA, CDR2 YSYEKL. This chain's CDR3 is CASSLHRSGYNEQFF. In nucleotides, the CDR3 is TGCGCCAGCAGCCTTCATCGGTCAGGGTACAATGAGCAGTTCTTC.

Ten or more counts support this clonotype. The chain combines TRBV15 with TRBJ2-1; TRBD1 agrees at 7 bases. Losses at the gene ends were 6 bases for V and 0 bases for J; bases not matched to a gene: 8. The length of the CDR3 is 16 residues. CDR1 and CDR2 (germline): LNHNV, YYDKDF (reference sequence). In DNA form, the CDR3 reads TGTGCCACCAGTGACCGGGACAGCCCCTCCTACAATGAGCAGTTCTTC. This encodes CATSDRDSPSYNEQFF.

The gene calls are TRBV2 and TRBJ2-7, with 9 bases matching TRBD2. Germline V gives CDR1 SNHLY, CDR2 FYNNEI. This CDR3 is built from 16 residues. Germline trimming cut 6 bases from V and 2 bases from J; bases unmatched to any gene: 11. For the CDR3, the DNA is TGTGCCAGCAGCGAACCAGAGCGGGAGGACCCCTACGAGCAGTACTTC. Its protein is CASSEPEREDPYEQYF.

This chain connects TRBV12-3 or TRBV12-4 to TRBJ1-4; possible D gene TRBD1, 5 bases. V was shortened by 6 bases and J by 8 bases, with 16 bases between the two germline ends. This CDR3 is built from 14 residues. CDR3 sequence: CASSFSGGGEKLFF. As DNA, the CDR3 is TGTGCCAGCAGCTTCTCCGGGGGGGGGGAAAAACTGTTTTTT.

Many counts were recorded for this clonotype. The CDR3 is CASSDLGGNQPQHF. The CDR3 DNA sequence: TGTGCCAGCAGTGACTTAGGGGGGAATCAGCCCCAGCATTTT. The chain joins TRBV6-1 to TRBJ1-5, with D perhaps TRBD1 (6 bases). The CDR3 length is 14 residues. Germline assignment: CDR1 MNHNS and CDR2 SASEGT. Trimming took off 3 bases at V and 4 bases at J, with 10 bases between the two ends.